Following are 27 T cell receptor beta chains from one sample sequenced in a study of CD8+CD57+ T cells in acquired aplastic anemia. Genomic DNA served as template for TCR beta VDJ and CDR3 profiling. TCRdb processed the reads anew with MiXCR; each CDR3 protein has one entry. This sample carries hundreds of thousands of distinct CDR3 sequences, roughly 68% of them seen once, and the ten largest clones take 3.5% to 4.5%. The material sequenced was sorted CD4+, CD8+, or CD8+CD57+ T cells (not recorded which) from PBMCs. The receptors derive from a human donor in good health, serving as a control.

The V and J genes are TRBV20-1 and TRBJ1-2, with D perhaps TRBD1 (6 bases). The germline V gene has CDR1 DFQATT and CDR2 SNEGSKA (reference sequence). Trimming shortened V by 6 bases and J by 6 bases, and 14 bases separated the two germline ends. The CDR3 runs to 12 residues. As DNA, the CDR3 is TGCAGTGCAGGGGGGTTGGAGGATGGCTACACCTTC. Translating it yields CSAGGLEDGYTF.

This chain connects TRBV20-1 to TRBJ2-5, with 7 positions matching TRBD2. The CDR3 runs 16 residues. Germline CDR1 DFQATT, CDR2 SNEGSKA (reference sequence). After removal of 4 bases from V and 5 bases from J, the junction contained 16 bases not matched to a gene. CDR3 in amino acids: CSANRRSGDAWETQYF. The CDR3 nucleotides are TGCAGTGCTAATCGGCGAAGCGGGGACGCTTGGGAGACCCAGTACTTC.

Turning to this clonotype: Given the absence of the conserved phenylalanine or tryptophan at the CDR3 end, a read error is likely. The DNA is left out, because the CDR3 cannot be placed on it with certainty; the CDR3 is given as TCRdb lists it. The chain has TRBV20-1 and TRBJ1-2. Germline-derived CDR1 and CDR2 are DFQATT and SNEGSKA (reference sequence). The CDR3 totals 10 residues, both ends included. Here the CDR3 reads CSARGLAEDI.

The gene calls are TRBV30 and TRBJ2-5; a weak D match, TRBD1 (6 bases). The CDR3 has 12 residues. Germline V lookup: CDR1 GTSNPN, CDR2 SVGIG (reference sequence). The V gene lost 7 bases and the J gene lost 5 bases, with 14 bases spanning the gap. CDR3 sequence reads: CALQGPGETQYF. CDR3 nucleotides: TGTGCCTTACAGGGACCCGGGGAGACCCAGTACTTC.

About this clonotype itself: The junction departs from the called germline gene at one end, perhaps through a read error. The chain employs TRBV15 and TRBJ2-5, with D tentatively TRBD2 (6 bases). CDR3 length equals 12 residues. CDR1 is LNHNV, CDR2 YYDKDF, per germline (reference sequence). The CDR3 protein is CASSREWETQYF. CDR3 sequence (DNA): TGTGCCAGCAGCCGGGAGTGGGAGACCCAGTACTTC.

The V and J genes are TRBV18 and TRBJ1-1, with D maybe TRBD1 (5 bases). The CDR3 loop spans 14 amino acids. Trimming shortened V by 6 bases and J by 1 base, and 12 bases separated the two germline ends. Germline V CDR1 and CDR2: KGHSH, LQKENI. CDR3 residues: CASSLYGQNTEAFF. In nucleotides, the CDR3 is TGTGCCAGCTCTTTATACGGACAGAACACTGAAGCTTTCTTT. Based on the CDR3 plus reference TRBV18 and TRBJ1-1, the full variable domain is NAGVMQNPRHLVRRRGQEARLRCSPMKGHSHVYWYRQLPEEGLKFMVYLQKENIIDESGMPKERFSAEFPKEGPSILRIQQVVRGDSAAYFCASSLYGQNTEAFFGQGTRLTVV.

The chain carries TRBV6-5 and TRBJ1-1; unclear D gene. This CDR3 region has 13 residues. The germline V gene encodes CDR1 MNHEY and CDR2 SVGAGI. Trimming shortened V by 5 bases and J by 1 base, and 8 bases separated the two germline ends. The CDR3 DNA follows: TGTGCCAGCAGTACAGAGAAGAACACTGAAGCTTTCTTT. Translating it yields CASSTEKNTEAFF.

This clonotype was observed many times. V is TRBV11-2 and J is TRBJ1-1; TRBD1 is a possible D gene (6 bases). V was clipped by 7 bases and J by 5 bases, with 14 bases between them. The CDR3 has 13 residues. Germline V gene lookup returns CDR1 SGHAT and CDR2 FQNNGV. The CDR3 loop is CASIPGARTEAFF. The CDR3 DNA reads TGTGCCAGCATCCCAGGGGCGCGTACTGAAGCTTTCTTT.

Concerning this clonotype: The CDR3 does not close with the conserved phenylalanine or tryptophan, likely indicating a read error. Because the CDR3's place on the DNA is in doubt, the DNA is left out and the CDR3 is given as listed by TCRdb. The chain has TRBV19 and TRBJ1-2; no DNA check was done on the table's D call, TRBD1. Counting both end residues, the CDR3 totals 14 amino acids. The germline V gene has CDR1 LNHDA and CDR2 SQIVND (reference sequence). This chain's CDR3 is CASSPGTDSDGYSV.

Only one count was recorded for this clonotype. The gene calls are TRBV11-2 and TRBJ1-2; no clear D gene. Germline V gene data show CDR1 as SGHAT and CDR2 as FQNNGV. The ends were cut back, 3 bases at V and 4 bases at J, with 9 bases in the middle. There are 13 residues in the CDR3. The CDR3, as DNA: TGTGCCAGCAGCTTTCCCCCGGGCTATGGCTACACCTTC. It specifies CASSFPPGYGYTF.

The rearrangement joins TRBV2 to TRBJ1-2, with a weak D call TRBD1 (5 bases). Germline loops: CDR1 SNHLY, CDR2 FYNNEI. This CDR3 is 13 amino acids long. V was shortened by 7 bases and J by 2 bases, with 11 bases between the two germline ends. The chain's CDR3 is CASTDSGNYGYTF. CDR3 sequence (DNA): TGTGCCAGCACAGACAGCGGCAACTATGGCTACACCTTC.

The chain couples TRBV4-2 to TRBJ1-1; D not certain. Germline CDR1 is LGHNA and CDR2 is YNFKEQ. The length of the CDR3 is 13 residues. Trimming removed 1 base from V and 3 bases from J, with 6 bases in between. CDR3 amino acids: CASSQAPDTEAFF. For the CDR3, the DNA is TGTGCCAGCAGCCAAGCGCCGGACACTGAAGCTTTCTTT.

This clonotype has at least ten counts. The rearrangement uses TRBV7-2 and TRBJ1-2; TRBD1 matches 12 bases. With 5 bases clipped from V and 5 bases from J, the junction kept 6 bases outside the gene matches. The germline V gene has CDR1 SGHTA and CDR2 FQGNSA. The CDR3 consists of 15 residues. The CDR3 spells CASSIGTGGAYGYTF. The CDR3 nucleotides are TGTGCCAGCAGCATCGGGACAGGGGGCGCGTATGGCTACACCTTC.

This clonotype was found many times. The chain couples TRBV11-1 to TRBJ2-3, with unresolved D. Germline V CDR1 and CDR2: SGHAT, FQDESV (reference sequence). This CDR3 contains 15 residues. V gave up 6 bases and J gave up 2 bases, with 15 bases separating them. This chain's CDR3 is CASRDLGQYTDTQYF. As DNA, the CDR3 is TGTGCCAGCAGAGACTTAGGGCAGTACACAGATACGCAGTATTTT.

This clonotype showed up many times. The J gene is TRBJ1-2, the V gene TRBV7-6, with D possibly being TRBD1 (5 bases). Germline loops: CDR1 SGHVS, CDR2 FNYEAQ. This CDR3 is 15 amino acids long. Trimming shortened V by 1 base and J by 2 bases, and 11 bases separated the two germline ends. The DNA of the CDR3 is TGTGCCAGCAGCTTAGTACGGGGACGGAACTATGGCTACACCTTC. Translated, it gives CASSLVRGRNYGYTF. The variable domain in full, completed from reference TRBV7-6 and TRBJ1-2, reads GAGVSQSPRYKVTKRGQDVALRCDPISGHVSLYWYRQALGQGPEFLTYFNYEAQQDKSGLPNDRFSAERPEGSISTLTIQRTEQRDSAMYRCASSLVRGRNYGYTFGSGTRLTVV.

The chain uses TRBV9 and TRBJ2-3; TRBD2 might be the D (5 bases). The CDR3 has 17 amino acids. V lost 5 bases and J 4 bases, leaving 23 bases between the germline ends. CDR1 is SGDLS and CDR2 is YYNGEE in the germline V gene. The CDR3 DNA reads TGTGCCAGCAGTTTGGCGGGTAGCACTACTGCCCCAGATACGCAGTATTTT. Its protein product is CASSLAGSTTAPDTQYF.

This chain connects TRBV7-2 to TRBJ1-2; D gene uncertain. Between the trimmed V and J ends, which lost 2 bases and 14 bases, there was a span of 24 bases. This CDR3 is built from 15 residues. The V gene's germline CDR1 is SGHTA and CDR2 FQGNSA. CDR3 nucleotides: TGTGCCAGCAGCTTATTGGCGGCGACGAACTCTGGAGCTACCTTC. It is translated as CASSLLAATNSGATF.

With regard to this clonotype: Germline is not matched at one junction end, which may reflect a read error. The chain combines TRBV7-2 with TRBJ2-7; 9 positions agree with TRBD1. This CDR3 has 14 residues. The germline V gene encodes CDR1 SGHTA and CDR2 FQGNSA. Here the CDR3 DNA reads TGTGCCAGCAGCTTAAGACAGGGGGTAAGGGAGCACCAGTTC. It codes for CASSLRQGVREHQF.

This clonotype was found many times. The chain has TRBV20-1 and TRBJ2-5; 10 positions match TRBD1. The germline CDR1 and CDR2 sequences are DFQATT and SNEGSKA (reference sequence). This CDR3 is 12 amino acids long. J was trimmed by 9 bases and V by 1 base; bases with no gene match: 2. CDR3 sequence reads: CSARGTGGPQYF. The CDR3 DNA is TGCAGTGCTAGAGGGACAGGGGGGCCCCAGTACTTC.

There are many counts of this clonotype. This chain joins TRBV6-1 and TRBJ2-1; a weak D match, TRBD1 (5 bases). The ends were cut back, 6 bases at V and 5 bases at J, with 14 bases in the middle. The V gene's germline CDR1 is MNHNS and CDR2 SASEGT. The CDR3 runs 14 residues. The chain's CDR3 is CASRSGIGNNEQFF. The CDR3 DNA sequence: TGTGCCAGCAGATCAGGGATAGGGAACAATGAGCAGTTCTTC.

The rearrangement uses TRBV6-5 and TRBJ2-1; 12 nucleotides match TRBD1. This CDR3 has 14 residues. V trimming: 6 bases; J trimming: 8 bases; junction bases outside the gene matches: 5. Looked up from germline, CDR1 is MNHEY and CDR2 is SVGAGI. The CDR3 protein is CASSSGQGADEQFF. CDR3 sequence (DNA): TGTGCCAGCAGCTCGGGACAGGGGGCGGATGAGCAGTTCTTC.

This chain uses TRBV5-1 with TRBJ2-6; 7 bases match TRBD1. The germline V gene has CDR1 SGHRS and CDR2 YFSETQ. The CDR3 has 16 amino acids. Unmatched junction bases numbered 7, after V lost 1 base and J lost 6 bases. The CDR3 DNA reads TGCGCCAGCAGCTTGTCAGGGGGATCAGAGGCCAACGTCCTGACTTTC. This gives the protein CASSLSGGSEANVLTF.

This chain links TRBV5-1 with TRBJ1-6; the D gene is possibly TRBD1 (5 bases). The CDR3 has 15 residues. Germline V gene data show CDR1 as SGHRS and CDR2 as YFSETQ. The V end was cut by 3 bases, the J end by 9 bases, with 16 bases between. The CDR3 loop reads CASSSAGKRCSPLHF. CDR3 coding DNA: TGCGCCAGCAGCTCCGCAGGGAAACGGTGTTCACCCCTCCACTTT.

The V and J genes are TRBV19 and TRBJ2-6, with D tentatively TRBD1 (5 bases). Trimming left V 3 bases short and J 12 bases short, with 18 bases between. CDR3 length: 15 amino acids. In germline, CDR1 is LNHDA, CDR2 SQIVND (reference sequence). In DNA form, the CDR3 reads TGTGCCAGTAGTATCGGCGGCTCTGGGGCACCCGTCCTGACTTTC. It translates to CASSIGGSGAPVLTF.

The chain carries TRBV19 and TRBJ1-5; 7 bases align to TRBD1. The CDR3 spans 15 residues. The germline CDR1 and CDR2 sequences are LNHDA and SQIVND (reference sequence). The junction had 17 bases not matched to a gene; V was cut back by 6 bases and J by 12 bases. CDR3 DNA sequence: TGTGCCAGTAGCCTAGTCTCGGACAGGTTGTGGTTCCAGCATTTT. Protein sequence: CASSLVSDRLWFQHF.

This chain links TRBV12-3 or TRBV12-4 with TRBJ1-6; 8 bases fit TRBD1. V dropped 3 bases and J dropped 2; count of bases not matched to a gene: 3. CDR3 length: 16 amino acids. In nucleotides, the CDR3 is TGTGCCAGCAGTTTGACAGGGGCGACCTATAATTCACCCCTCCACTTT. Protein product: CASSLTGATYNSPLHF.

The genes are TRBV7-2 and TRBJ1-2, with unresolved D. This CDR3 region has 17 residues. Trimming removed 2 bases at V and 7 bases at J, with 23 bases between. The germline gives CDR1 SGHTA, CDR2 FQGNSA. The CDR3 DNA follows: TGTGCCAGCAGCTTAACGGGAGAAGGTGAGCAGATCTTTGGCTACACCTTC. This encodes CASSLTGEGEQIFGYTF.